This paragraph covers one T cell receptor (beta chain) sequence. These data come from a study of blood T cell repertoires in COVID-19. The CDR3 loop spans 15 amino acids. V lost 2 bases and J lost 7, with 18 bases in between. Germline V gene sequence: CDR1 SGHDT, CDR2 YYEEEE. The protocol was immunoSEQ multiplex PCR, while the TCRdb copy is restricted to in-frame clones and leaves out a portion. Among some 330,000 clones listed, just over 85% were seen once. The source material was PBMCs or T cells enriched from blood (not recorded which). This rearrangement joins TRBV5-6 to TRBJ2-5; maybe TRBD1 (5 bases). The sequence derives from a man younger than 40 who had recovered from COVID-19. The CDR3 DNA reads TGTGCCAGCAGCTTCCCAGGGTCGGAGTTAGTGACCCAGTACTTC. Translation: CASSFPGSELVTQYF.